The 20 T cell receptor beta chains in this list originate from one sample, sequenced in a study of T-cell memory formation after mild COVID-19 (dated by TCRdb to the early 2020s). Libraries were made using 5' RACE. These reads were obtained on an Illumina NovaSeq 6000. Starting from the raw public reads, TCRdb applied fastp trimming at Q25, assembled clones with MiXCR and retained in-frame beta chains. Entries that share a CDR3 protein sequence are merged under the most common genes and DNA. The sample profile shows some 130,000 distinct CDR3 sequences; 16% of them were found once. The ten largest clones represent about 15% of the sample. The source material was PBMCs or a T cell subset sorted from them (not recorded which). All receptors derive from an adult woman who had mild COVID-19 (a few samples of this study predate the infection). The sample titles of this study are shuffled in the database, so cell type and time point are left out; the donor was told from shared clones.

The V gene is TRBV27, the J gene TRBJ2-7; the D gene could be TRBD1 or TRBD2 (5 bases each). CDR3 length equals 14 residues. Trimming pared 3 bases from V and 5 bases from J, leaving 14 bases between. Germline V CDR1 and CDR2: MNHEY, SMNVEV (reference sequence). CDR3 residues: CASSLWGRKDEQYF. The CDR3, as DNA: TGTGCCAGCAGTTTGTGGGGGAGAAAGGACGAGCAGTACTTC.

The chain links TRBV9 to TRBJ2-7, with a weak D call TRBD2 (6 bases). The germline V and J ends were trimmed by 3 bases and 2 bases, with 9 bases remaining between them. Germline V gene data show CDR1 as SGDLS and CDR2 as YYNGEE. There are 13 residues in the CDR3. CDR3 in amino acids: CASSGGATYEQYF. The CDR3 DNA sequence: TGTGCCAGCAGCGGCGGGGCAACCTACGAGCAGTACTTC.

The rearrangement links TRBV12-3 or TRBV12-4 to TRBJ1-5; TRBD1 matches 7 bases. The CDR3 covers 16 residues. Trimming at V came to 5 bases and at J to 2 bases, leaving 9 bases not matched to a gene. CDR3: CASSAIRGQGNQPQHF. In DNA form, the CDR3 reads TGTGCCAGCAGTGCAATACGTGGACAGGGCAATCAGCCCCAGCATTTT.

The rearrangement uses TRBV5-1 and TRBJ2-7; the match to TRBD2 covers 8 bases. The CDR3 length is 14 residues. Germline CDR1 reads SGHRS; CDR2 reads YFSETQ. V was pared by 1 base and J by 5 bases, with 5 bases of the junction left unmatched. The CDR3 here is CASSLTAGDDEQYF. CDR3 DNA sequence: TGCGCCAGCAGCTTGACAGCGGGAGACGACGAGCAGTACTTC.

The chain uses TRBV14 and TRBJ2-1; D is ambiguous. Germline V gene data show CDR1 as SGHDN and CDR2 as FVKESK. The V and J ends lost 0 bases and 3 bases respectively, with 9 bases between them. This CDR3 is built from 15 residues. The chain's CDR3 is CASSQDLPGYNEQFF. DNA for the CDR3: TGTGCCAGCAGCCAAGATCTCCCCGGCTACAATGAGCAGTTCTTC.

CDR3 protein: CASGTPGSGANVLTF. The CDR3 nucleotides read TGCGCCAGTGGGACTCCGGGGTCTGGGGCCAACGTCCTGACTTTC. The chain links TRBV5-1 to TRBJ2-6; a weak D match, TRBD2 (6 bases). V gave up 8 bases and J gave up 1 base, with 13 bases separating them. The CDR3 totals 15 residues. Germline CDR1 reads SGHRS; CDR2 reads YFSETQ.

This clonotype has a handful of counts. CDR3 sequence (DNA): TGTGCCAGCTCACCAACGGTAGATACAGGAAAAGGCTACGAGCAGTACTTC. Translated: CASSPTVDTGKGYEQYF. The gene calls are TRBV18 and TRBJ2-7, with D maybe TRBD1 (5 bases). The CDR3 extends over 17 amino acids. Trimming cost V 2 bases and J 3 bases, with 20 bases left between them. The germline CDR1 and CDR2 sequences are KGHSH and LQKENI. The full variable domain, in which reference TRBV18 and TRBJ2-7 provide the parts outside the CDR3, is NAGVMQNPRHLVRRRGQEARLRCSPMKGHSHVYWYRQLPEEGLKFMVYLQKENIIDESGMPKERFSAEFPKEGPSILRIQQVVRGDSAAYFCASSPTVDTGKGYEQYFGPGTRLTVT.

V and J are TRBV7-6 and TRBJ2-7, with D perhaps TRBD1 (5 bases). Germline loops: CDR1 SGHVS, CDR2 FNYEAQ. This CDR3 comprises 14 residues. V dropped 5 bases and J dropped 3 bases, with 14 bases sitting between them. DNA of the CDR3: TGTGCCAGCAGCCCCCAAGGGGCGATCTACGAGCAGTACTTC. Its translation is CASSPQGAIYEQYF.

This clonotype appeared a few times. The chain has TRBV27 and TRBJ2-2; TRBD2 matches 8 bases. Trimming removed 4 bases from V and 1 base from J; junction bases left unmatched: 2. From germline, CDR1 is MNHEY and CDR2 SMNVEV (reference sequence). There are 15 residues in the CDR3. CDR3 protein: CASSSSGRNTGELFF. CDR3 nucleotides: TGTGCCAGCAGTTCAAGCGGGAGGAACACCGGGGAGCTGTTTTTT.

This chain links TRBV12-3 or TRBV12-4 with TRBJ2-3, with 11 bases that match TRBD1. This CDR3 is 15 amino acids long. J was trimmed by 6 bases and V by 6 bases; bases with no gene match: 8. The CDR3 coding sequence is TGTGCCAGCAGCAATCGCGGACAGGGGGCTGATACGCAGTATTTT. This translates into CASSNRGQGADTQYF.

This clonotype has more than one count but fewer than ten. The CDR3 spells CAIAGVSNEQFF. The DNA for the CDR3 is TGTGCCATCGCGGGAGTTTCCAATGAGCAGTTCTTC. The chain has TRBV24-1 and TRBJ2-1; 7 bases align to TRBD2. The CDR3 is 12 residues long. Trimming cost V 11 bases and J 6 bases; bases outside gene matches: 6. Germline lookup yields CDR1 KGHDR and CDR2 SFDVKD.

The rearrangement joins TRBV12-3 or TRBV12-4 to TRBJ2-3; D gene unclear. This CDR3 has 13 residues. The ends were cut back, 7 bases at V and 2 bases at J, with 10 bases in the middle. In DNA, the CDR3 is TGTGCCAGCATTGACGGAAACACAGATACGCAGTATTTT. Protein product: CASIDGNTDTQYF.

This chain links TRBV4-1 with TRBJ1-1; D is possibly TRBD1 (5 bases). This CDR3 region has 13 residues. Trimming took off 1 base at V and 4 bases at J, with 7 bases between the two ends. CDR1 and CDR2 (germline): MGHRA, YSYEKL. The CDR3 region is CASSQAGSTEAFF. CDR3 DNA sequence: TGCGCCAGCAGCCAAGCAGGGAGCACTGAAGCTTTCTTT.

This chain uses TRBV11-3 with TRBJ1-1, with 9 nucleotides matching TRBD1. Trimming cost V 5 bases and J 0 bases; bases outside gene matches: 10. CDR1 is SGHNT, CDR2 YENEEA, per germline. The CDR3 length is 17 residues. CDR3 sequence (DNA): TGTGCCAGCAGCCCGGACAGGGGTTCCCTTATGAACACTGAAGCTTTCTTT. This translates into CASSPDRGSLMNTEAFF.

In its sample, this clonotype was seen a few times. V and J are TRBV24-1 and TRBJ2-5; D may be TRBD2 (6 bases). The CDR3 runs 15 residues. Germline CDR1 KGHDR, CDR2 SFDVKD. V lost 4 bases and J lost 4, with 15 bases in between. The CDR3, as DNA: TGTGCCACCAGTGACCGGGGACTGGCGGGAGAGACCCAGTACTTC. This translates into CATSDRGLAGETQYF.

This clonotype occurred a few times. V usage is TRBV7-8 and J usage is TRBJ2-1; TRBD1 agrees at 9 bases. V shed 5 bases, J shed 7 bases, and the junction held 12 bases outside the gene matches. Germline values: CDR1 SGHVS, CDR2 FQNEAQ. This CDR3 is 16 amino acids long. The CDR3 nucleotides read TGTGCCAGCAGCCCCATGGGACAGGGTTTTCTAAATGAGCAGTTCTTC. Amino acid sequence: CASSPMGQGFLNEQFF.

This clonotype was picked up a small number of times. This chain joins TRBV5-1 and TRBJ2-3; no clear D gene. This CDR3 region has 15 residues. Germline V gives CDR1 SGHRS, CDR2 YFSETQ. The V end lost 3 bases, the J end lost 4 bases, and 15 bases lay between the germline ends. The CDR3 DNA reads TGCGCCAGCAGCTCGGCCCCCCCCACGGCAGATACGCAGTATTTT. Translation: CASSSAPPTADTQYF.

The J gene is TRBJ2-1, the V gene TRBV5-1; 9 bases fit TRBD2. The CDR3 sequence is 16 residues long. Germline trimming cut 2 bases from V and 4 bases from J; bases unmatched to any gene: 7. CDR1 and CDR2 (germline): SGHRS, YFSETQ. Here the CDR3 DNA reads TGCGCCAGCAGCTTTAACCTAGCGGGGCATTACAATGAGCAGTTCTTC. Translation: CASSFNLAGHYNEQFF.

A few counts support this clonotype. The chain combines TRBV20-1 with TRBJ1-2; D unresolved. Trimming removed 4 bases from V and 8 bases from J, with 23 bases in between. Per the germline V gene, CDR1 is DFQATT and CDR2 is SNEGSKA (reference sequence). The CDR3 is made up of 15 amino acids. The CDR3 here is CSATGHYELGYGYTF. The CDR3 nucleotides are TGCAGTGCTACTGGGCATTACGAGTTGGGCTACGGCTACACCTTC.

This clonotype appeared a few times. CDR3 loop: CASSTTSANTQYF. The CDR3 nucleotides read TGTGCCAGCAGCACCACTAGCGCGAATACGCAGTATTTT. V usage is TRBV7-6 and J usage is TRBJ2-3, with 7 bases that match TRBD2. V dropped 5 bases and J dropped 7; count of bases not matched to a gene: 6. The CDR3 has 13 residues. Germline CDR1 SGHVS, CDR2 FNYEAQ.